These T cell receptor beta chains were read from a single sample in a study of tumor-infiltrating lymphocytes in primary liver carcinoma. TCRdb re-analysed the multiplex PCR reads in MiXCR, keeping a single row per CDR3 protein. The table shows about 130,000 distinct CDR3 sequences, with 64% occurring only once. Specimen: liver tumor tissue from sampling region 3. Every receptor here comes from a woman aged 60-75 years with primary liver carcinoma and hepatitis B virus infection. CDR3s include the opening cysteine and the closing phenylalanine or tryptophan. A D gene is named only where the DNA matches it firmly. Expanded clones are given a class, and other clones once, few, many or no size at all.

V gene	D gene	clone size	J gene	CDR3 protein	CDR3 DNA
TRBV28	NA	few	TRBJ2-7	CASSPTTGMGEQYF	TGTGCCAGCAGCCCAACTACAGGGATGGGAGAGCAGTACTTC
TRBV7-9	NA	NA	TRBJ2-2	CASSSTGGSPRFLTGELFF	TGTGCCAGCAGCTCGACGGGTGGTAGCCCCCGCTTTCTAACCGGGGAGCTGTTTTTT
TRBV6-5	NA	NA	TRBJ1-1	CASSYLRLGTEAFF	TGTGCCAGCAGTTATCTAAGGTTGGGGACTGAAGCTTTCTTT
TRBV12-3/TRBV12-4	NA	many	TRBJ1-2	CASSYGLTFQGYTF	TGTGCCAGCAGTTACGGACTGACGTTCCAGGGCTACACCTTC
TRBV29-1	NA	NA	TRBJ2-1	CSVRGMVTEQFF	TGCAGCGTCCGGGGCATGGTCACTGAGCAGTTCTTC
TRBV11-2	NA	NA	TRBJ2-3	CASSLTGITDTHYF	TGTGCCAGCAGCTTAACAGGGATCACAGATACGCACTATTTT
TRBV29-1	TRBD2	NA	TRBJ2-7	CSVTGTNINEQYF	TGCAGCGTGACGGGGACTAACATCAACGAGCAGTACTTC
TRBV19	NA	NA	TRBJ2-2	CASSMGTGELFF	TGTGCCAGTAGTATGGGCACCGGGGAGCTGTTTTTT
TRBV11-2	NA	once	TRBJ2-1	CDSSPRPDTYNEQFF	TGTGACAGCAGCCCACGTCCGGATACCTACAATGAGCAGTTCTTC
TRBV4-2	TRBD2	once	TRBJ2-1	CASSTRQSGRKNEQFF	TGTGCCAGCAGCACGAGGCAGAGCGGGAGGAAAAATGAGCAGTTCTTC
TRBV12-3/TRBV12-4	TRBD1	many	TRBJ1-2	CASTPGQGYYGYTF	TGTGCCAGCACTCCGGGACAGGGGTACTATGGCTACACCTTC
TRBV11-3	NA	NA	TRBJ2-4	CASSSPSDRVGNIQYF	TGTGCCAGCAGCTCCCCTTCGGACAGAGTTGGAAACATTCAGTACTTC
TRBV6-1	TRBD2	NA	TRBJ2-7	CASSDPGTSGYERYF	TGCGCCAGCAGCGATCCCGGGACTAGCGGCTACGAGCGGTACTTC
TRBV11-2	NA	NA	TRBJ2-1	CASRSYGGPKQFF	TGTGCCAGCAGATCGTACGGGGGGCCTAAGCAGTTCTTC
TRBV11-2	TRBD2	NA	TRBJ2-1	CASSSLGRLAGGGSYNEQFF	TGTGCCAGCAGCTCCTTGGGAAGGCTAGCGGGAGGAGGGTCCTACAATGAGCAGTTCTTC
TRBV7-8	TRBD2	many	TRBJ2-3	CASSSRLAGHTDTQYF	TGTGCCAGCAGCTCAAGACTAGCGGGTCATACAGATACGCAGTATTTT
TRBV7-9	NA	once	TRBJ2-5	CASSLGAHQETRYF	TGTGCCAGCAGCTTAGGAGCGCACCAAGAGACCCGGTACTTC
TRBV11-2	NA	NA	TRBJ2-2	CARRLNQGIGELFF	TGTGCCAGAAGATTAAACCAGGGAATCGGGGAGCTGTTTTTT
TRBV24-1	NA	NA	TRBJ1-1	CATSYSRGRGTEAFF	TGTGCCACCAGTTATTCGAGGGGACGGGGCACTGAAGCTTTCTTT
TRBV5-1	NA	many	TRBJ1-2	CASSLRTSSNYGYTF	TGCGCCAGCAGCTTGCGGACCTCCTCGAACTATGGCTACACCTTC
TRBV11-2	NA	NA	TRBJ2-5	CASSLHQAGETQYF	TGTGCCAGCAGCTTACACCAAGCTGGAGAGACCCAGTACTTC
TRBV7-9	NA	few	TRBJ1-4	CASSPSRTGWEEKLFF	TGTGCCAGCAGCCCCAGTCGGACGGGTTGGGAAGAAAAACTGTTTTTT